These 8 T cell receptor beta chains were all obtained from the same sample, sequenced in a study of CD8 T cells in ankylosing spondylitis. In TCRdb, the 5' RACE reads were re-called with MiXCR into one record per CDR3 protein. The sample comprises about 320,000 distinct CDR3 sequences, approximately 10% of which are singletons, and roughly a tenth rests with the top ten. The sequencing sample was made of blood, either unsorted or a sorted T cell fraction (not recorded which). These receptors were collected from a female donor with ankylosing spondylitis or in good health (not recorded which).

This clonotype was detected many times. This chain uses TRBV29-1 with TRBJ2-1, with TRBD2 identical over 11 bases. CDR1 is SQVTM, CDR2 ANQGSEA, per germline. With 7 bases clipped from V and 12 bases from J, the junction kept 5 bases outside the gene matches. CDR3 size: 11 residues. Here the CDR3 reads CSGVAGGVQFF. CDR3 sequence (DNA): TGCAGCGGAGTAGCGGGAGGGGTGCAGTTCTTC.

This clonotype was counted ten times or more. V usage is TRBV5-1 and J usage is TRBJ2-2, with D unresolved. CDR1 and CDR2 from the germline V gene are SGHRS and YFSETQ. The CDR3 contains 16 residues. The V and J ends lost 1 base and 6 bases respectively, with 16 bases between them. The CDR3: CASSLMARSVPGELFF. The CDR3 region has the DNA TGCGCCAGCAGCTTGATGGCCCGGTCTGTTCCCGGGGAGCTGTTTTTT.

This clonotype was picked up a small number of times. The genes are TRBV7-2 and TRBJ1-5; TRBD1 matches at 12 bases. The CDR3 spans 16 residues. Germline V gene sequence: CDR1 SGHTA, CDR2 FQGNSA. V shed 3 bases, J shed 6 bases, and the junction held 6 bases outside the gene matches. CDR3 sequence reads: CASSFTGTGGGQPQHF. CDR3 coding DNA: TGTGCCAGCAGCTTCACCGGGACAGGGGGCGGTCAGCCCCAGCATTTT.

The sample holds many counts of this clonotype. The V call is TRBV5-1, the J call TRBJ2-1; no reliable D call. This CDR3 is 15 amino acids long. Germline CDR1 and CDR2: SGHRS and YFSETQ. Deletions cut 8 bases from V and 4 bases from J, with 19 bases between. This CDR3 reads CASSPGVLIYNEQFF. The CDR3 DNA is TGCGCCAGTTCCCCGGGTGTTTTGATTTACAATGAGCAGTTCTTC.

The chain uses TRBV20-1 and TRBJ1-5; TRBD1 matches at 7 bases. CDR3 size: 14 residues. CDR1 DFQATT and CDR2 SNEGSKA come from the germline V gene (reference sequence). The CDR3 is CSGDTGDGSGPQHF. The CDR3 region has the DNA TGCAGCGGCGATACAGGGGACGGTTCAGGGCCCCAGCATTTT.

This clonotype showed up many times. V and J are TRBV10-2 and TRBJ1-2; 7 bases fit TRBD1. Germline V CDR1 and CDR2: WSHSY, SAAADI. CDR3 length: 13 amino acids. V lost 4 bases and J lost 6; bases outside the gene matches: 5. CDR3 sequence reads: CASSGQGGNGYTF. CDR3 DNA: TGCGCCAGCAGTGGACAGGGAGGAAATGGCTACACCTTC.

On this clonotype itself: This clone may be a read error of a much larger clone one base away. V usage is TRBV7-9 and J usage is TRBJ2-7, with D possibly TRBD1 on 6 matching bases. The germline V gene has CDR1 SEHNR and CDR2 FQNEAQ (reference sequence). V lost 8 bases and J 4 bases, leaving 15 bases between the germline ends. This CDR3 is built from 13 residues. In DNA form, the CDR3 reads TGTGCCAGCGCATATCAGGGGATGTACGAGCAGTACTTC. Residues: CASAYQGMYEQYF.

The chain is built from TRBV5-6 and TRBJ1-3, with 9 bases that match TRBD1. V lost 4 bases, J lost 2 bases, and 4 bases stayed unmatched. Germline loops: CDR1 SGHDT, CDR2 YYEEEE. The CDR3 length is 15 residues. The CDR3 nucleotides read TGTGCCAGCAGCCGGACAGGGGAAACTGGAAACACCATATATTTT. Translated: CASSRTGETGNTIYF.